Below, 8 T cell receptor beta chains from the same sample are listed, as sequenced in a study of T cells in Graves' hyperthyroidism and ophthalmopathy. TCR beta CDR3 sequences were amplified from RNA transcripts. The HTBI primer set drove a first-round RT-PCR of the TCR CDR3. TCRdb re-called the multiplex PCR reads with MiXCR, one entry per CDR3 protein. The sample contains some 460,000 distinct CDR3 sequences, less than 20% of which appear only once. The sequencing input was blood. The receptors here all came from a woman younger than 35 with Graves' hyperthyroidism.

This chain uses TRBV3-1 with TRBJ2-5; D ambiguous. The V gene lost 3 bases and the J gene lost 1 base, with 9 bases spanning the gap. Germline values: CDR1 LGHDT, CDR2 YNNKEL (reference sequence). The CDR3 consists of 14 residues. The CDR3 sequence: CASSHLGFQETQYF. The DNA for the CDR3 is TGTGCCAGCAGCCACTTGGGTTTCCAAGAGACCCAGTACTTC.

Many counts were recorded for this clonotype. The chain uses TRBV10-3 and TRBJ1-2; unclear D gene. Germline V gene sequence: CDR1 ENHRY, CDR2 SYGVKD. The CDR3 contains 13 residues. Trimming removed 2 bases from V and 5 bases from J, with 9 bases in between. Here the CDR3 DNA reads TGTGCCATCAGTGAGGGAATTGCGTATGGCTACACCTTC. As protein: CAISEGIAYGYTF.

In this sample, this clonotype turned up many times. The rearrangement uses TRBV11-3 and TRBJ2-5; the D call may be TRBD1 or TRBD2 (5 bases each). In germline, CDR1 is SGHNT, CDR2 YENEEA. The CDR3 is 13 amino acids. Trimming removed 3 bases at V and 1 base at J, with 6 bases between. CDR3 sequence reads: CASSFGTQETQYF. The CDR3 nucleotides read TGTGCCAGCAGCTTCGGGACCCAAGAGACCCAGTACTTC.

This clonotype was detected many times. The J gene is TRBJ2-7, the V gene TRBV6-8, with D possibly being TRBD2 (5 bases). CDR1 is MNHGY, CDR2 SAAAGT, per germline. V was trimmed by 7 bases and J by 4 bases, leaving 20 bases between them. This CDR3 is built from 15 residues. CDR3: CASKKWPGKIYEQYF. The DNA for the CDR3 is TGTGCCAGCAAAAAGTGGCCCGGGAAGATATACGAGCAGTACTTC.

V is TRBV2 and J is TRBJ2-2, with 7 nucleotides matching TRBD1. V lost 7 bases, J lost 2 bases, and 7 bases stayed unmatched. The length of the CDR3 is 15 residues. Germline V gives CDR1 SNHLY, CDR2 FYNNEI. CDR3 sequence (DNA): TGTGCCAGCAAGGGGACAGTCGGCAACACCGGGGAGCTGTTTTTT. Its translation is CASKGTVGNTGELFF.

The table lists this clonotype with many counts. This chain's CDR3 is CSVPGLAGGATGELFF. The DNA for the CDR3 is TGCAGCGTCCCGGGACTAGCGGGAGGTGCTACCGGGGAGCTGTTTTTT. The chain recombines TRBV29-1 with TRBJ2-2, with 15 bases identical to TRBD2. Losses at the gene ends were 6 bases for V and 5 bases for J; bases not matched to a gene: 7. The CDR3 consists of 16 residues. In germline, CDR1 is SQVTM, CDR2 ANQGSEA.

The CDR3 DNA is TGTGCCAGCAGTTTACAGGGACAGGGTGGCTACACCTTC. This codes for CASSLQGQGGYTF. The chain links TRBV27 to TRBJ1-2, with 9 bases matching TRBD1. The CDR3 runs to 13 residues. J was trimmed by 7 bases and V by 2 bases; bases with no gene match: 2. Per the germline V gene, CDR1 is MNHEY and CDR2 is SMNVEV (reference sequence).

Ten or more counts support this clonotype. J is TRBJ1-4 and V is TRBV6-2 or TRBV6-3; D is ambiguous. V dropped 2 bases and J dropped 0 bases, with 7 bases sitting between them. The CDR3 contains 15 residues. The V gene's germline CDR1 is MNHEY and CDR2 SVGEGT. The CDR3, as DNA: TGTGCCAGCAGTTACGTCGCTGCAACTAATGAAAAACTGTTTTTT. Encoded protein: CASSYVAATNEKLFF.